The 12 T cell receptor beta chains in this list originate from one sample, sequenced in a study of blood T cell repertoires in COVID-19 (dated by TCRdb to between 2020 and 2021). Receptor amplification or capture employed the immunoSEQ multiplex PCR assay. The table comes from immuneACCESS by way of TCRdb, which keeps in-frame sequences with V and J called. Part of the clones is missing from these tables; in studies checked, under half for an unresolved V gene and the rest for unknown reasons. Present in this sample are 85,000 to 95,000 clones, 75% to 95% of which were seen just once. Clones ranked in the top ten supply 3% to 4% of the sample. Material: peripheral blood. Receptors were obtained from a woman between 45 and 60 years old in a cohort sampled during active COVID-19.

This chain links TRBV19 with TRBJ2-6, with a possible D match to TRBD1 (7 bases). The CDR3 consists of 20 residues. CDR1 and CDR2 from the germline V gene are LNHDA and SQIVND (reference sequence). V was trimmed by 4 bases and J by 0 bases, leaving 22 bases between them. DNA of the CDR3: TGTGCCAGTAGTAGCTCGGGCGGGACAGCCGACGGCTCTGGGGCCAACGTCCTGACTTTC. Translating gives CASSSSGGTADGSGANVLTF.

The chain combines TRBV28 with TRBJ2-1, with 8 nucleotides matching TRBD1. Germline V gives CDR1 MDHEN, CDR2 SYDVKM. The CDR3 length is 16 residues. The V gene end was trimmed by 4 bases and the J gene end by 5 bases; junction bases not matched to a gene: 10. The CDR3 here is CASSSLQGALHNEQFF. The CDR3, as DNA: TGTGCCAGCAGTTCCCTTCAGGGGGCCTTGCACAATGAGCAGTTCTTC.

Only one count was recorded for this clone. The CDR3 loop reads CASRTPGYLLSYEQYF. The CDR3 DNA is TGTGCCAGCAGGACCCCGGGTTATCTCCTCTCCTACGAGCAGTACTTC. The gene calls are TRBV21-1 and TRBJ2-7; TRBD2, as called in the table, went unchecked against the DNA. TRBV21-1 is flagged as a pseudogene. There are 16 residues in the CDR3.

V gene TRBV19 combines with J gene TRBJ1-1; D is unresolved. Trimming removed 5 bases from V and 3 bases from J, with 16 bases in between. CDR1 and CDR2 (germline): LNHDA, SQIVND (reference sequence). This CDR3 region has 15 residues. The CDR3 coding sequence is TGTGCCAGTAGTGCGGGAGTTCGTAGGGACACTGAAGCTTTCTTT. It specifies CASSAGVRRDTEAFF.

This clone was observed a single time. The chain uses TRBV5-6 and TRBJ1-1; 8 bases line up with TRBD1. Germline lookup yields CDR1 SGHDT and CDR2 YYEEEE. This CDR3 region has 14 residues. Trimming at V came to 7 bases and at J to 3 bases, leaving 8 bases not matched to a gene. The CDR3 sequence: CASDLRGPDTEAFF. The CDR3 nucleotides read TGTGCCAGCGACCTCAGGGGGCCGGACACTGAAGCTTTCTTT.

This chain uses TRBV6-6 with TRBJ2-7; 10 nucleotides line up with TRBD2. The junction had 7 bases not matched to a gene; V was cut back by 6 bases and J by 2 bases. The CDR3 consists of 15 residues. The germline CDR1 and CDR2 sequences are MNHNY and SVGAGI (reference sequence). CDR3: CASRWNSGRPYEQYF. The CDR3 DNA reads TGTGCCAGCAGGTGGAATAGCGGGAGGCCCTACGAGCAGTACTTC.

The CDR3, as DNA: TGTGCCAGCACCTCGTCCGTAAGTGTGAGCACTGAAGCTTTCTTT. It specifies CASTSSVSVSTEAFF. The chain combines TRBV7-3 with TRBJ1-1; no reliable D call. From germline, CDR1 is SGHTA and CDR2 FQGTGA. The CDR3 length is 15 residues. V shed 7 bases and J shed 4 bases, with 19 bases lying between them.

This rearrangement joins TRBV30 to TRBJ1-5, with D unclear. The CDR3 is 14 amino acids. V lost 4 bases and J 0 bases, leaving 10 bases between the germline ends. The germline gives CDR1 GTSNPN, CDR2 SVGIG (reference sequence). The CDR3 is CAWNGADSNQPQHF. The CDR3 DNA follows: TGTGCCTGGAACGGAGCTGATAGCAATCAGCCCCAGCATTTT. The full variable domain, its missing parts supplied by reference TRBV30 and TRBJ1-5, is SQTIHQWPATLVQPVGSPLSLECTVEGTSNPNLYWYRQAAGRGLQLLFYSVGIGQISSEVPQNLSASRPQDRQFILSSKKLLLSDSGFYLCAWNGADSNQPQHFGDGTRLSIL.

The chain combines TRBV7-3 with TRBJ2-5, with TRBD1 as a possible D gene (5 bases). The CDR3 consists of 15 residues. CDR1 and CDR2 (germline): SGHTA, FQGTGA. V lost 5 bases to trimming and J lost 2 bases, with 15 bases between them. CDR3 loop: CASSENTQGQETQYF. In nucleotides, the CDR3 is TGTGCCAGCAGCGAGAATACGCAGGGTCAAGAGACCCAGTACTTC. Drawing the rest from reference TRBV7-3 and TRBJ2-5, the complete variable domain is GAGVSQTPSNKVTEKGKYVELRCDPISGHTALYWYRQSLGQGPEFLIYFQGTGAADDSGLPNDRFFAVRPEGSVSTLKIQRTERGDSAVYLCASSENTQGQETQYFGPGTRLLVL.

This rearrangement joins TRBV9 to TRBJ2-5, with TRBD2 matching over 8 bases. V lost 4 bases and J lost 5; bases outside the gene matches: 10. Germline-derived CDR1 and CDR2 are SGDLS and YYNGEE. This CDR3 contains 15 residues. The CDR3 region is CASSSGLVGLETQYF. The CDR3 DNA is TGTGCCAGCAGCTCGGGACTAGTTGGTCTCGAGACCCAGTACTTC.

The genes are TRBV3-1 (or the pseudogene TRBV3-2) and TRBJ1-3; TRBD1 aligns across 7 bases. V lost 2 bases, J lost 0 bases, and 4 bases stayed unmatched. The length of the CDR3 is 16 residues. From germline, CDR1 is LGHDT and CDR2 YNNKEL (reference sequence). CDR3 coding DNA: TGTGCCAGCAGCCAACTGGACAGGATCTCTGGAAACACCATATATTTT. Encoded protein: CASSQLDRISGNTIYF.

This rearrangement joins TRBV2 to TRBJ2-5, with 12 bases fitting TRBD2. From germline, CDR1 is SNHLY and CDR2 FYNNEI. The V and J ends lost 5 bases and 2 bases, in that order; junction bases with no gene match: 6. CDR3 length: 16 residues. The CDR3 loop is CASSPTLAGGQETQYF. CDR3 in DNA: TGTGCCAGCAGTCCTACCCTAGCGGGGGGGCAAGAGACCCAGTACTTC.